The 18 T cell receptor beta chains presented below share a single source sample, sequenced in a study of tumor-infiltrating lymphocytes in primary liver carcinoma. A constant-region primer primed TCR beta cDNA synthesis from roughly 520 ng of total RNA. ARM-PCR was slightly modified, and three nested multiplex PCR rounds with it gave rise to the TCR beta libraries. Amplification in the first two PCR rounds was performed using TRBV1-TRBV30 forward primers and a C-beta reverse primer for around 10 cycles each. TCRdb recomputed calls from the multiplex PCR reads with MiXCR, one row per CDR3 protein. The sample includes approximately 310,000 distinct CDR3 sequences, more than 55% of them seen just once. Unsorted whole blood served as the source of blood RNA, and germline DNA was extracted as well. The specimen was peripheral blood. The source of these receptors is a man in his forties or fifties with primary liver carcinoma and hepatitis B virus infection.

In the case of this clonotype: No conserved phenylalanine or tryptophan ends this CDR3, so it is likely a read error. This chain joins TRBV4-2 and TRBJ2-4, with a tentative D call TRBD2 (5 bases). This CDR3 region has 17 residues. Germline V gene lookup returns CDR1 LGHNA and CDR2 YNFKEQ. CDR3 in amino acids: CASSQDFTAVAKNTQYL. The CDR3 DNA follows: TGTGCCAGCAGCCAAGATTTTACAGCGGTAGCCAAAAACACTCAGTACCTC.

This clonotype was seen a few times. The rearrangement joins TRBV10-3 to TRBJ2-7, with D maybe TRBD1 (5 bases). Germline assignment: CDR1 ENHRY and CDR2 SYGVKD. Deletions cut 0 bases from V and 6 bases from J, with 15 bases between. The CDR3 loop spans 15 amino acids. CDR3 nucleotide sequence: TGTGCCATCAGTGAGTCGTTAGGACAAGGTATCGAGCAGTACTTC. The encoded protein is CAISESLGQGIEQYF.

This clonotype was picked up many times. This sequence joins TRBV29-1 and TRBJ2-1; weak D call: TRBD2 (6 bases). The germline V gene encodes CDR1 SQVTM and CDR2 ANQGSEA. CDR3 length equals 13 residues. Trimming removed 3 bases at V and 6 bases at J, with 12 bases between. This CDR3 reads CSVDRGKRNEQFF. For the CDR3, the DNA is TGCAGCGTTGATCGGGGGAAGCGCAATGAGCAGTTCTTC.

At least ten counts were recorded for this clonotype. J is TRBJ1-3 and V is TRBV12-3 or TRBV12-4; tentative D call: TRBD1 (5 bases). The germline V and J ends were trimmed by 2 bases and 2 bases, with 7 bases remaining between them. The CDR3 loop spans 14 amino acids. The CDR3 region is CASSLQGTGNTIYF. Here the CDR3 DNA reads TGTGCCAGCAGTTTACAGGGTACTGGAAACACCATATATTTT.

Points on this clonotype: The CDR3 does not close with the conserved phenylalanine or tryptophan, likely indicating a read error. The chain couples TRBV11-1 to TRBJ2-1; maybe TRBD2 (5 bases). This CDR3 comprises 15 residues. Germline-derived CDR1 and CDR2 are SGHAT and FQDESV (reference sequence). CDR3 bases: TGTGCTAGCAACGACTCTAGCTCATCCTACAATGAGCAGTTCATC. It encodes CASNDSSSSYNEQFI.

As regards this clonotype: Compared with germline, one end of the junction differs, possibly owing to a read error. The genes are TRBV6-6 and TRBJ2-7, with unresolved D. The CDR3 is made up of 14 amino acids. The V gene's germline CDR1 is MNHNY and CDR2 SVGAGI (reference sequence). The DNA for the CDR3 is TGTGCCAGCAGTTTTACGGGTTCCTCCTACGAGCTGTACTTC. This translates into CASSFTGSSYELYF.

The chain joins TRBV7-9 to TRBJ2-7; D unresolved. Germline V CDR1 and CDR2: SEHNR, FQNEAQ (reference sequence). With 5 bases removed from V and 2 bases from J, the gap between germline ends came to 13 bases. This CDR3 has 14 residues. The CDR3 coding sequence is TGTGCCAGCAGCGTTTACGGGTTCCCCTACGAGCAGTACTTC. This sequence encodes CASSVYGFPYEQYF.

The chain joins TRBV29-1 to TRBJ2-1; TRBD2 is a possible D gene (5 bases). CDR3 size: 15 residues. Trimming cost V 8 bases and J 5 bases, with 22 bases left between them. Germline assignment: CDR1 SQVTM and CDR2 ANQGSEA. The CDR3 is CSIGVLRGSHNEQFF. The CDR3 DNA is TGCAGCATTGGGGTACTGAGAGGGTCCCACAATGAGCAGTTCTTC.

The rearrangement uses TRBV6-6 and TRBJ2-2; D is undetermined. This CDR3 is 16 amino acids long. V was shortened by 6 bases and J by 8 bases, with 22 bases between the two germline ends. Germline V gene sequence: CDR1 MNHNY, CDR2 SVGAGI (reference sequence). CDR3 bases: TGTGCCAGCAGGCCCCATGGCGATCATAACGCGGGGGAGCTGTTTTTT. This gives the protein CASRPHGDHNAGELFF.

In regard to this clonotype: Just one base apart from a much larger clone, this may be a read error. The rearrangement joins TRBV12-3 or TRBV12-4 to TRBJ2-5; 13 nucleotides agree with TRBD2. CDR3 length equals 15 residues. The CDR3 bases are TGTGCCCGCAGACGGACTAGCGGGAGTGAGGAGACCCAGTACTTC. Translating gives CARRRTSGSEETQYF.

On this clonotype: A read error may explain this, as a much larger clone is one base away. For the CDR3, the DNA is TGTGCCAGCAGTTTAGGACGGCTAGCGGACAATGAGCGGTTCTTC. Its protein is CASSLGRLADNERFF. This chain connects TRBV12-3 or TRBV12-4 to TRBJ2-1, with TRBD2 matching 7 bases. This CDR3 comprises 15 residues.

In this sample, this clonotype turned up many times. The gene calls are TRBV5-1 and TRBJ2-2; D is ambiguous. Looked up from germline, CDR1 is SGHRS and CDR2 is YFSETQ. The V gene lost 0 bases and the J gene lost 4 bases, with 7 bases spanning the gap. CDR3 length equals 14 residues. The DNA for the CDR3 is TGCGCCAGCAGCTTGGTAGGGTTCACCGGGGAGCTGTTTTTT. This gives the protein CASSLVGFTGELFF.

The V call is TRBV5-1, the J call TRBJ1-1; no reliable D call. V was clipped by 0 bases and J by 2 bases, with 14 bases between them. This CDR3 region has 16 residues. Per the germline V gene, CDR1 is SGHRS and CDR2 is YFSETQ. The DNA for the CDR3 is TGCGCCAGCAGCTTGGCTACCGGGCAACTCAACACTGAAGCTTTCTTT. Its protein is CASSLATGQLNTEAFF.

Only a few counts were recorded for this clonotype. The rearrangement joins TRBV6-6 to TRBJ1-1; the D gene is possibly TRBD1 (6 bases). V lost 6 bases and J lost 1, with 15 bases in between. The CDR3 spans 15 residues. Germline assignment: CDR1 MNHNY and CDR2 SVGAGI (reference sequence). The CDR3 here is CASSDRQVRNTEAFF. The DNA for the CDR3 is TGTGCCAGCAGCGATCGACAGGTGAGGAACACTGAAGCTTTCTTT.

About this clonotype itself: Just one base apart from a much larger clone, this may be a read error. The rearrangement joins TRBV29-1 to TRBJ2-7; D is uncertain. Per germline, CDR1 SQVTM and CDR2 ANQGSEA. This CDR3 comprises 13 residues. V shed 7 bases and J shed 7 bases, with 20 bases lying between them. The CDR3 nucleotides are TGCAGCGCCCTAAGCGTGAGTACGTGGGAGCAGTACTTC. Its translation is CSALSVSTWEQYF.

This clonotype has only one observation. A clone one base away is much larger, so this may be a read error. The chain couples TRBV6-1 to TRBJ2-7, with 13 positions matching TRBD2. With V trimmed by 9 bases and J by 4 bases, 6 bases remained unmatched. The CDR3 is made up of 14 amino acids. Germline CDR1 and CDR2: MNHNS and SASEGT. The CDR3 here is CARELAGGEYEQYF. Here the CDR3 DNA reads TGTGCCAGAGAACTAGCGGGAGGGGAGTACGAGCAGTACTTC.

This clonotype was counted at least ten times. CDR3 in amino acids: CASSLSRNEQFF. In DNA, the CDR3 is TGTGCCAGCAGTTTATCACGCAATGAGCAGTTCTTC. The V and J genes are TRBV12-3 or TRBV12-4 and TRBJ2-1; D call uncertain. V lost 2 bases and J lost 6, with 5 bases in between. The CDR3 spans 12 residues.

With regard to this clonotype: The junction differs from germline at one of its ends, possibly a read error. V is TRBV6-5 and J is TRBJ1-1, with D unresolved. CDR1 is MNHEY and CDR2 is SVGAGI in the germline V gene. The CDR3 loop spans 14 amino acids. CDR3 in DNA: TGTGCCAGCAATTACCGCGCCCGACAAATTCCAGCTTTCTTT. It yields the protein CASNYRARQIPAFF.